A single sample is the source of the 8 T cell receptor beta chains below, sequenced in a study of T cell repertoires in chronic hepatitis B. TCRdb keeps only in-frame clones here, not all; method: immunoSEQ multiplex PCR. Of about 210 clones in the sample, just under 85% were seen once. Sequencing input: HBV core (core169) epitope-specific CD8+ T cells from PBMCs. Source of these receptors: a human donor with chronic hepatitis B virus infection.

The genes are TRBV9 and TRBJ2-1, with TRBD2 identical over 14 bases. Germline CDR1 is SGDLS and CDR2 is YYNGEE. With 3 bases clipped from V and 7 bases from J, the junction kept 3 bases outside the gene matches. The CDR3 runs to 15 residues. The CDR3 region has the DNA TGTGCCAGCAGCGGAGGGACTAGCGGGGGTAATGAGCAGTTCTTC. It translates to CASSGGTSGGNEQFF.

The genes are TRBV19 and TRBJ2-1; either TRBD1 or TRBD2 may supply D (6 bases each). Germline assignment: CDR1 LNHDA and CDR2 SQIVND (reference sequence). V gave up 3 bases and J gave up 2 bases, with 11 bases separating them. The CDR3 consists of 15 residues. The CDR3 protein is CASSIRGAPYNEQFF. The DNA of the CDR3 is TGTGCCAGTAGTATTAGGGGGGCCCCCTACAATGAGCAGTTCTTC. Based on the CDR3 plus reference TRBV19 and TRBJ2-1, the full variable domain is DGGITQSPKYLFRKEGQNVTLSCEQNLNHDAMYWYRQDPGQGLRLIYYSQIVNDFQKGDIAEGYSVSREKKESFPLTVTSAQKNPTAFYLCASSIRGAPYNEQFFGPGTRLTVL.

The rearrangement links TRBV11-2 to TRBJ2-7; D remains unclear. CDR1 and CDR2 (germline): SGHAT, FQNNGV. Trimming shortened V by 2 bases and J by 3 bases, and 5 bases separated the two germline ends. The CDR3 is 12 amino acids. The CDR3 nucleotides are TGTGCCAGCAGCTTACCCCACTACGAGCAGTACTTC. This gives the protein CASSLPHYEQYF. Full variable domain (remainder filled in from reference TRBV11-2 and TRBJ2-7): EAGVAQSPRYKIIEKRQSVAFWCNPISGHATLYWYQQILGQGPKLLIQFQNNGVVDDSQLPKDRFSAERLKGVDSTLKIQPAKLEDSAVYLCASSLPHYEQYFGPGTRLTVT.

This clone was recorded only once. The chain has TRBV19 and TRBJ2-1; D might be TRBD1 (6 bases). Germline values: CDR1 LNHDA, CDR2 SQIVND (reference sequence). The V gene lost 1 base and the J gene lost 8 bases, with 6 bases spanning the gap. The CDR3 spans 12 residues. The CDR3 DNA sequence: TGTGCCAGTAGTATAGGGGGGCATGAGCAGTTCTTC. This codes for CASSIGGHEQFF.

This clone was seen just once. The rearrangement joins TRBV2 to TRBJ1-5, with no clear D. V was cut by 8 bases and J by 0 bases, with 11 bases left in between. The length of the CDR3 is 14 residues. Germline-derived CDR1 and CDR2 are SNHLY and FYNNEI. In nucleotides, the CDR3 is TGTGCCAGCCGCAGGCGGCTTAGCAATCAGCCCCAGCATTTT. Its translation: CASRRRLSNQPQHF.

The count of this clone is one. The chain couples TRBV30 to TRBJ2-3; D not certain. Between the trimmed V and J ends, which lost 0 bases and 2 bases, there was a span of 9 bases. This CDR3 has 14 amino acids. Germline CDR1 is GTSNPN and CDR2 is SVGIG (reference sequence). The CDR3 protein is CAWSVYKITDTQYF. The CDR3 DNA reads as TGTGCCTGGAGTGTCTACAAAATCACAGATACGCAGTATTTT.

The V and J genes are TRBV19 and TRBJ1-1; D may be TRBD1 (6 bases). V lost 1 base, J lost 1 base, and 7 bases lay in between. The CDR3 extends over 14 amino acids. Germline values: CDR1 LNHDA, CDR2 SQIVND (reference sequence). The CDR3 sequence is CASSIGTENTEAFF. The CDR3 DNA follows: TGTGCCAGTAGTATAGGGACAGAGAACACTGAAGCTTTCTTT.

The chain has TRBV4-1 and TRBJ2-7; D is undetermined. This CDR3 is built from 13 residues. In germline, CDR1 is MGHRA, CDR2 YSYEKL. Trimming pared 1 base from V and 3 bases from J, leaving 7 bases between. CDR3 DNA: TGCGCCAGCAGCCAAGCCCCTTTCTACGAGCAGTACTTC. As protein: CASSQAPFYEQYF.